These T cell receptor beta chains were read from a single sample in a study of shared clonotypes between healthy human individuals. The assay was immunoSEQ multiplex PCR, and TCRdb's table has in-frame clones only and misses some. This table has around 2,000,000 clones, 90% to 95% appearing once. The specimen was naive CD4+ T cells sorted from blood. Source of these receptors: a young man in good health. The CDR3 runs from the conserved cysteine through the conserved F or W. D genes are given only for firm matches. For some rows the clone size is stated as once, few or many, or as a class when expanded; others skip it.

V gene	J gene	D gene	clone size	CDR3 DNA	CDR3 protein
TRBV30	TRBJ2-7	.	.	TGTGCCTGGAGTGTAGGAGGCAAGATCTACGAGCAGTACTTC	CAWSVGGKIYEQYF
TRBV2	TRBJ1-1	.	.	TGTGCCACACTTGAGACACGAGGGAGCACTGAAGCTTTCTTT	CATLETRGSTEAFF
TRBV2	TRBJ1-1	.	.	TGTGCCAGCAGATTTGGGGAGACACCCGGGAACACTGAAGCTTTCTTT	CASRFGETPGNTEAFF
TRBV6-5	TRBJ2-7	TRBD2	few	TGTGCCAGCAGTTATCGGACTAGCGGGAGCTACGAGCAGTACTTC	CASSYRTSGSYEQYF
TRBV30	TRBJ2-3	.	once	TGTGCCTGGAATCCAGGGGCAGATACGCAGTATTTT	CAWNPGADTQYF
TRBV4-1	TRBJ1-5	.	.	TGCGCCAGCAGCCTGATCCAGGGTCCCAATCAGCCCCAGCATTTT	CASSLIQGPNQPQHF
TRBV6-6	TRBJ1-3	.	.	TGTGCCAGCACCCAACGGTTGAGGGACACCATATATTTT	CASTQRLRDTIYF
TRBV10-3	TRBJ1-3	TRBD1	once	TGTGCCATCAGGAGGACAGGGACTGGAAACACCATATATTTT	CAIRRTGTGNTIYF
TRBV7-9	TRBJ2-3	.	.	TGTGCCAGCAGCGATGGGTTCACAGATACGCAGTATTTT	CASSDGFTDTQYF
TRBV15	TRBJ2-7	.	.	TGTGCCACCAGCAGAGAGGCAGGAGGCTCCTACGAGCAGTACTTC	CATSREAGGSYEQYF
TRBV28	TRBJ2-3	.	once	TGTGCCAGCAGTTTGACACGGTCTAGCACAGATACGCAGTATTTT	CASSLTRSSTDTQYF
TRBV6-1	TRBJ2-1	.	.	TGTGCCAGCAGTGGCTCGTGGCTAGCAATCGATGAGCAGTTCTTC	CASSGSWLAIDEQFF
TRBV30	TRBJ1-3	.	once	TGTGCCTGGAGCGCAAGTGGTGGCGGAAACACCATATATTTT	CAWSASGGGNTIYF
TRBV2	TRBJ2-7	.	once	TGTGCCGTACGGGGACTGACAGGGAAAACCTACGAGCAGTACTTC	CAVRGLTGKTYEQYF
TRBV7-9	TRBJ1-6	.	.	TGTGCCAGCAGCTTAGAGGGGATCTACTCACCCCTCCACTTT	CASSLEGIYSPLHF
TRBV29-1	TRBJ1-1	TRBD1	.	TGCAGCGTGGAGGGGGCAGGTGGGACTGAAGCTTTCTTT	CSVEGAGGTEAFF
TRBV5-8	TRBJ1-6	.	.	TGTGCCAGCAGCCTCTCGGGGGTTATCTCTTCACCCCTCCACTTT	CASSLSGVISSPLHF
TRBV28	TRBJ1-4	.	.	TGTGCCAGCAGTTTAGCAGGGGTTCAGGAAAAACTGTTTTTT	CASSLAGVQEKLFF
TRBV19	TRBJ1-4	.	.	TGTGCCAGTACCAACGGGAAACAGGGCCTGGTAGAAAAACTGTTTTTT	CASTNGKQGLVEKLFF
TRBV4-1	TRBJ1-3	.	.	TGCGCCAGCAGCCAGCCCTTTGGCTCTGGAAACACCATATATTTT	CASSQPFGSGNTIYF
TRBV28	TRBJ1-2	TRBD1	.	TGTGCCAGCAGTTTCCTGACAGGGGGGGACTATGGCTACACCTTC	CASSFLTGGDYGYTF
TRBV27	TRBJ1-2	.	once	TGTGCCAGCAGTTCCGGACGTGATAGGCCGGGCTACACCTTC	CASSSGRDRPGYTF
TRBV30	TRBJ1-2	TRBD1	.	TGTGCCTGGAGTACAGGGGGCCCGGTCCATGGCTACACCTTC	CAWSTGGPVHGYTF
TRBV10-2	TRBJ2-7	TRBD2	.	TGCGCCAGCGCAGCTAGCGGGGGCTCCTACGAGCAGTACTTC	CASAASGGSYEQYF
TRBV6-6	TRBJ2-2	TRBD2	.	TGTGCCAGCAGTCGGGCCCCTAGCGGGACCACCGGGGAGCTGTTTTTT	CASSRAPSGTTGELFF
TRBV11-1	TRBJ2-2	.	once	TGTGCCAGCAGCTCGCGGGGTACCGGGGAGCTGTTTTTT	CASSSRGTGELFF
TRBV9	TRBJ2-5	.	.	TGTGCCAGCAGCGTGACCGGGGGATCGACCCAGTACTTC	CASSVTGGSTQYF
TRBV14	TRBJ2-7	TRBD2	.	TGTGCCAGCAGCCGAGCGACTAGCGGGAGGGGCGAGCAGTACTTC	CASSRATSGRGEQYF
TRBV28	TRBJ1-2	.	.	TGTGCCAGCAGTCCCCGGGGAAGGGGGGGAATCTATGGCTACACCTTC	CASSPRGRGGIYGYTF
TRBV2	TRBJ2-2	.	.	TGTGCCGGGCGGGGTGCGAACACCGGGGAGCTGTTTTTT	CAGRGANTGELFF
TRBV9	TRBJ1-1	.	.	TGTGCCAGCAGCGTAGGGGGGACTTTCAACACTGAAGCTTTCTTT	CASSVGGTFNTEAFF
TRBV18	TRBJ2-3	.	.	TGTGCCAGCTCACCACCTACACGGGATGGCACAGATACGCAGTATTTT	CASSPPTRDGTDTQYF
TRBV14	TRBJ2-7	TRBD2	.	TGTGCCAGCAGCGGGACTAGTTTTCCCTACGAGCAGTACTTC	CASSGTSFPYEQYF
TRBV10-3	TRBJ1-2	.	.	TGTGCCATCAGTGAGACGAACCAGGGTTCTAACTATGGCTACACCTTC	CAISETNQGSNYGYTF
TRBV10-2	TRBJ1-1	.	.	TGCGCCAACCCCCCCGACAGCCCGAACACTGAAGCTTTCTTT	CANPPDSPNTEAFF
TRBV6-6	TRBJ2-3	TRBD2	.	TGTGCCAGCAGTTGGACTAGCGGAGAAACAGATACGCAGTATTTT	CASSWTSGETDTQYF
TRBV19	TRBJ2-1	TRBD2	.	TGTGCCAGTAGTAAGTCTAGCGGGGCCAGGGACTCCTACAATGAGCAGTTCTTC	CASSKSSGARDSYNEQFF